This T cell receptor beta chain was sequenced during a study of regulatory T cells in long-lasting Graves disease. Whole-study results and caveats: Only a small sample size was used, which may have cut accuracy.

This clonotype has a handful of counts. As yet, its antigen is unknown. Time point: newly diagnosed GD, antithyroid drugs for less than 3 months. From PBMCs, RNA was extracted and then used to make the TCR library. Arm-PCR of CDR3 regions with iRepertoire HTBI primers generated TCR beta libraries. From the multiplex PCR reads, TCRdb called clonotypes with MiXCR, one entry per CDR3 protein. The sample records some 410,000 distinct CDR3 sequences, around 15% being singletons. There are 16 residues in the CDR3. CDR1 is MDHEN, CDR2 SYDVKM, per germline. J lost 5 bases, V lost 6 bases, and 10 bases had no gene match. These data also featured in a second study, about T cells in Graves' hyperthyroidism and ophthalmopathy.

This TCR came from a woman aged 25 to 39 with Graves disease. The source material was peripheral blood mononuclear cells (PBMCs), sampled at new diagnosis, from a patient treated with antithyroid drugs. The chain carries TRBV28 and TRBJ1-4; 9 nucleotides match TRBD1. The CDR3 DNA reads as TGTGCCAGCAGCCTCCTGCCGGGGACAGGGAATGAAAAACTGTTTTTT. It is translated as CASSLLPGTGNEKLFF.